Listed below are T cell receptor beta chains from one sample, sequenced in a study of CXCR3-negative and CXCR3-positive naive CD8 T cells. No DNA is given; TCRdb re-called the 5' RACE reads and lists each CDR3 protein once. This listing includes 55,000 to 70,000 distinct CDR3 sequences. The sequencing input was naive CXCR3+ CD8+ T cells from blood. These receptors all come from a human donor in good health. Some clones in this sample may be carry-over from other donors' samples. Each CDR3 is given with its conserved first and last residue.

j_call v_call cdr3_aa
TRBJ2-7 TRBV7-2 CASSLGDRGVYEQYF
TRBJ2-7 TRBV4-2 CASSQDSWTSGGEQYF
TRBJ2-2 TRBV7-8 CASSLDFQNTGELFF
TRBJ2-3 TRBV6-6 CASDRGSADTQYF
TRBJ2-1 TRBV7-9 CASSLALSPDEQFF
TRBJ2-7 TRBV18 CASSPTFDTSYEQYF
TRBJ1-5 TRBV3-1 CASSQGIPTGHQPQHF
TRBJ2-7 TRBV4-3 CASSQGQGTPYEQYF
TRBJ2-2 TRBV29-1 CSVVRGTGELFF
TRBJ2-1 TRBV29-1 CSVDRGGQSEQFF
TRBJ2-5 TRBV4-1 CASSPRRQGSVDQYF
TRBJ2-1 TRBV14 CASSQVPDLASYNEQFF
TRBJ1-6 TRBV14 CASSQDWNSPLHF
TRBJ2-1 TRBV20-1 CSARDPLGREYNEQFF
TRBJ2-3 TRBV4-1 CASSQALAGGLSDTQYF
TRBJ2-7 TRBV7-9 CASSNLRRGPYEQYF
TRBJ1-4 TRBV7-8 CASSLTRTAPDNEKLFF
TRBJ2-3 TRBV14 CASSQQGTGRSDTQYF
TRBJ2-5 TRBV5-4 CASSSDRDQETQYF
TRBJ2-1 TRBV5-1 CASRADGANEQFF
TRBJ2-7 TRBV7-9 CASSSDPGTGDYEQYF
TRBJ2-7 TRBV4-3 CAPWTGETYEQYF
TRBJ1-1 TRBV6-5 CASSYSTNTEAFF